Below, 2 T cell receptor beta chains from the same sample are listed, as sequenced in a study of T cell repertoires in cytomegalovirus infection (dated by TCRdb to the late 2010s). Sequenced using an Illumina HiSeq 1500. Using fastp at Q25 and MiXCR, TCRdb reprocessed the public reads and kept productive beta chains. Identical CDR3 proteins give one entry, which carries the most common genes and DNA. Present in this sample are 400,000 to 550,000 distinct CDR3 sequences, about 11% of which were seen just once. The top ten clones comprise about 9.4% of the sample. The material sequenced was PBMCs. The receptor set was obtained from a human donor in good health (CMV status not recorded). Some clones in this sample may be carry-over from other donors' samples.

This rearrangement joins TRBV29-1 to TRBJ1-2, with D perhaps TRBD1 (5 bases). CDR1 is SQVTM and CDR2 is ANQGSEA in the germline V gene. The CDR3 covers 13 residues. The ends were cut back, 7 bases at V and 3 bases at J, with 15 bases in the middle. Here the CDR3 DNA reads TGCAGCGCTGTCGCCAGGGCTGACTATGGCTACACCTTC. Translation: CSAVARADYGYTF.

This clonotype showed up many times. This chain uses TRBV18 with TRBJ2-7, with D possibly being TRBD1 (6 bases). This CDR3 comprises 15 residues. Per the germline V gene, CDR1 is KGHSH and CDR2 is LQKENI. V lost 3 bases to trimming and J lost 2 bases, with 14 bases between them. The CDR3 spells CASSPQGGGTYEQYF. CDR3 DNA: TGTGCCAGCTCACCCCAAGGGGGTGGAACCTACGAGCAGTACTTC.